Following are 10 T cell receptor beta chains from one sample sequenced in a study of shared clonotypes between healthy human individuals. TCRdb's table, derived via immunoSEQ multiplex PCR, lists solely in-frame clones and lacks some. The sample has more than 400,000 clones, more than 95% seen once. Sequenced sample: naive CD4+ T cells sorted from blood. Stated subset: CD45RA+ positively selected. These receptors were taken from a woman aged 25-40 years in good health.

The rearrangement uses TRBV4-1 and TRBJ2-5; 9 bases match TRBD1. V trimming: 3 bases; J trimming: 9 bases; junction bases outside the gene matches: 17. Per germline, CDR1 MGHRA and CDR2 YSYEKL. This CDR3 is 17 amino acids long. This chain's CDR3 is CASSHSPADRGQMAQYF. Written as DNA, the CDR3 is TGCGCCAGCAGCCACTCCCCAGCGGACAGGGGCCAGATGGCCCAGTACTTC.

The chain carries TRBV2 and TRBJ2-7; D not certain. Deletions cut 5 bases from V and 5 bases from J, with 16 bases between. This CDR3 is 14 amino acids long. Germline V gene lookup returns CDR1 SNHLY and CDR2 FYNNEI. The CDR3 DNA reads as TGTGCCAGCAGTCCATCGAGGAAATGGGACGAGCAGTACTTC. This encodes CASSPSRKWDEQYF.

This clone has more than one count but fewer than ten. The chain carries TRBV27 and TRBJ2-7, with TRBD2 matching over 15 bases. CDR1 is MNHEY, CDR2 SMNVEV, per germline (reference sequence). The CDR3 is 16 residues long. V shed 6 bases, J shed 6 bases, and the junction held 9 bases outside the gene matches. The CDR3, as DNA: TGTGCCAGCAGCGGACTAGCGGGAGGGCCCGAGAGCGAGCAGTACTTC. Encoded protein: CASSGLAGGPESEQYF.

The rearrangement uses TRBV5-1 and TRBJ1-5; D ambiguous. The CDR3 contains 13 residues. V lost 8 bases and J lost 2, with 11 bases in between. Germline values: CDR1 SGHRS, CDR2 YFSETQ. Here the CDR3 reads CASPSKRNQPQHF. CDR3 sequence (DNA): TGCGCCAGTCCCTCCAAACGCAATCAGCCCCAGCATTTT.

The chain couples TRBV27 to TRBJ2-7, with D uncertain. CDR3 length: 15 residues. CDR1 and CDR2 (germline): MNHEY, SMNVEV (reference sequence). Trimming shortened V by 0 bases and J by 4 bases, and 13 bases separated the two germline ends. CDR3: CASSLSWSQQYEQYF. DNA for the CDR3: TGTGCCAGCAGTTTATCGTGGTCGCAGCAATACGAGCAGTACTTC.

The V and J genes are TRBV19 and TRBJ1-3, with 9 bases aligning to TRBD1. The CDR3 sequence is 17 residues long. Trimming took 6 bases from V and 0 from J; bases not matched to a gene: 9. Germline V gives CDR1 LNHDA, CDR2 SQIVND (reference sequence). The CDR3, as DNA: TGTGCCAGTAGCGCAACAGGGGGCTTATTCTCTGGAAACACCATATATTTT. It is translated as CASSATGGLFSGNTIYF.

The J gene is TRBJ2-1, the V gene TRBV28; 10 bases are a match to TRBD2. The CDR3 covers 15 residues. Germline V gene lookup returns CDR1 MDHEN and CDR2 SYDVKM. The V gene end was trimmed by 2 bases and the J gene end by 5 bases; junction bases not matched to a gene: 3. CDR3: CASSLGAGGDNEQFF. In DNA form, the CDR3 reads TGTGCCAGCAGTTTAGGAGCGGGAGGGGACAATGAGCAGTTCTTC.

The chain has TRBV2 and TRBJ2-3, with TRBD1 matching 9 bases. After removal of 11 bases from V and 2 bases from J, the junction contained 8 bases not matched to a gene. This CDR3 spans 14 amino acids. Germline V gene sequence: CDR1 SNHLY, CDR2 FYNNEI. Here the CDR3 DNA reads TGTGCCGGACGACAGGGGGTTCACACAGATACGCAGTATTTT. Its translation is CAGRQGVHTDTQYF. Together with reference TRBV2 and TRBJ2-3, the CDR3 gives the full variable domain: EPEVTQTPSHQVTQMGQEVILRCVPISNHLYFYWYRQILGQKVEFLVSFYNNEISEKSEIFDDQFSVERPDGSNFTLKIRSTKLEDSAMYFCAGRQGVHTDTQYFGPGTRLTVL.

V usage is TRBV19 and J usage is TRBJ2-3; a possible D gene is TRBD1 (5 bases). Trimming stripped 6 bases from V and 4 bases from J, with 17 bases between. The CDR3 is made up of 15 amino acids. CDR1 LNHDA and CDR2 SQIVND come from the germline V gene (reference sequence). CDR3 sequence: CASRTVGAGPDTQYF. The DNA for the CDR3 is TGTGCCAGTAGAACCGTTGGAGCAGGGCCAGATACGCAGTATTTT.

The chain combines TRBV30 with TRBJ1-1; the match to TRBD1 covers 9 bases. Germline V CDR1 and CDR2: GTSNPN, SVGIG (reference sequence). CDR3 length: 14 amino acids. Unmatched junction bases numbered 6, after V lost 3 bases and J lost 4 bases. The CDR3 DNA is TGTGCCTGGAGCGCCGGGACAGGGAGCACTGAAGCTTTCTTT. Its protein is CAWSAGTGSTEAFF.